This T cell receptor (beta chain) was recovered during a study of OX40 agonist ivuxolimab in advanced cancers. Looked up from germline, CDR1 is SGHRS and CDR2 is YFSETQ. This CDR3 is 14 amino acids long. V lost 4 bases and J lost 7, with 15 bases in between. The assay was immunoSEQ multiplex PCR, and TCRdb's table has in-frame clones only and misses some. Here the sample spans some 100,000 clones, 80% to 90% being singletons. This chain connects TRBV5-1 to TRBJ2-1; D is possibly TRBD1 (6 bases). This sequence originates from an adult with an advanced solid tumor such as melanoma, head and neck, liver or kidney cancer. The material sequenced was CD4+ or CD8+ T cells sorted from blood, taken in a trial of the OX40 agonist ivuxolimab. CDR3 residues: CASSPPRDINEQFF. DNA of the CDR3: TGCGCCAGCAGCCCGCCCCGGGACATTAATGAGCAGTTCTTC.